The 9 T cell receptor beta chains below come from one sample, sequenced in a study of neurological immune-mediated disorders. Via MiXCR, TCRdb re-called the 5' RACE reads, giving one row per CDR3 protein. The repertoire holds 18,000 or so distinct CDR3 sequences, with around 11% as singletons. The specimen sequenced was CD8+ T cells from blood. These TCRs come from a woman aged 45-65 years in good health.

This clonotype was recorded many times. The CDR3 loop is CASSQPRATGGNEQFF. DNA of the CDR3: TGTGCCAGCAGCCAACCAAGGGCTACGGGGGGGAATGAGCAGTTCTTC. The V and J genes are TRBV3-1 and TRBJ2-1; 8 bases agree with TRBD2. The CDR3 consists of 16 residues. V lost 2 bases and J lost 7; bases outside the gene matches: 10. Looked up from germline, CDR1 is LGHDT and CDR2 is YNNKEL (reference sequence).

This clonotype was seen once. The V and J genes are TRBV25-1 and TRBJ2-3; a weak D match, TRBD1 (6 bases). With 2 bases removed from V and 6 bases from J, the gap between germline ends came to 12 bases. The length of the CDR3 is 14 residues. The germline V gene encodes CDR1 MGHDK and CDR2 SYGVNS. CDR3 in DNA: TGTGCCAGCAGTGAAGACAGGTTATTGGATACGCAGTATTTT. This translates into CASSEDRLLDTQYF.

This clonotype showed up many times. The V and J genes are TRBV20-1 and TRBJ1-3; D is uncertain. Germline V gene sequence: CDR1 DFQATT, CDR2 SNEGSKA (reference sequence). Trimming removed 0 bases at V and 7 bases at J, with 10 bases between. The CDR3 is 13 amino acids. The CDR3 here is CSARDATGNTIYF. CDR3 nucleotides: TGCAGTGCTAGAGATGCCACCGGTAACACCATATATTTT.

The chain joins TRBV24-1 to TRBJ2-7, with D tentatively TRBD2 (5 bases). The end of the DNA fits TRBJ2-5 better, so the J call may be wrong. The CDR3 covers 16 residues. Germline V CDR1 and CDR2: KGHDR, SFDVKD. The CDR3 region has the DNA TGTGCCACCAGTGATTGGAGTCCGGGCCGAGGGGAGACCCAGTACTTC. Its protein is CATSDWSPGRGETQYF.

This clonotype was seen at least ten times. The chain employs TRBV20-1 and TRBJ1-6; the D gene is possibly TRBD1 (5 bases). Germline CDR1 and CDR2: DFQATT and SNEGSKA (reference sequence). The V end lost 6 bases, the J end lost 9 bases, and 21 bases lay between the germline ends. The CDR3 spans 15 residues. The CDR3 is CSARPTETVFSPLHF. The CDR3 DNA reads TGCAGTGCCAGACCAACGGAGACAGTTTTTTCACCCCTCCACTTT.

This clonotype was found many times. V is TRBV7-8 and J is TRBJ2-1, with D perhaps assigned TRBD1 or TRBD2 (5 bases each). Per germline, CDR1 SGHVS and CDR2 FQNEAQ. V shed 0 bases and J shed 7 bases, with 10 bases lying between them. The CDR3 contains 14 residues. CDR3 in DNA: TGTGCCAGCAGCTTAGCCCCGGGGCTAAATGAGCAGTTCTTC. As protein: CASSLAPGLNEQFF.

This clonotype was recorded at least ten times. This sequence joins TRBV5-1 and TRBJ2-7; 11 nucleotides align to TRBD2. CDR1 and CDR2 from the germline V gene are SGHRS and YFSETQ. The CDR3 consists of 13 residues. The V gene end was trimmed by 4 bases and the J gene end by 6 bases; junction bases not matched to a gene: 3. CDR3 region: CASSASGRLEQYF. In DNA, the CDR3 is TGCGCCAGCAGCGCTAGCGGGAGGCTCGAGCAGTACTTC.

This clonotype was seen at least ten times. The chain joins TRBV28 to TRBJ1-5; D remains unclear. The CDR3 has 15 residues. Trimming removed 5 bases from V and 2 bases from J, with 13 bases in between. CDR1 MDHEN and CDR2 SYDVKM come from the germline V gene. CDR3 nucleotide sequence: TGTGCCAGCAGTCCGCGTGAGGGTCGCAATCAGCCCCAGCATTTT. This sequence encodes CASSPREGRNQPQHF.

This clonotype was seen repeatedly, ten times or more. The chain joins TRBV9 to TRBJ2-5; D is undetermined. The germline V gene has CDR1 SGDLS and CDR2 YYNGEE. The CDR3 runs 12 residues. V lost 3 bases to trimming and J lost 3 bases, with 6 bases between them. The chain's CDR3 is CASSGTKETQYF. In DNA form, the CDR3 reads TGTGCCAGCAGCGGAACTAAAGAGACCCAGTACTTC.